Each of the 31 T cell receptor beta chains below was sequenced from the same sample in a study of monozygotic twins with inflammatory bowel disease. Each CDR3 protein gets one entry in TCRdb, which reprocessed the 5' RACE reads and gives no DNA. Reported are approximately 200,000 distinct CDR3 sequences; the ten largest clones contain around 1.5%. Source material: blood. These receptors were collected from a human donor with ulcerative colitis or Crohn's disease, or a healthy co-twin of an affected twin (not recorded which).

V is TRBV10-1 and J is TRBJ2-2. The CDR3 length is 12 residues. CDR1 is WNHNN and CDR2 is SYGVQD in the germline V gene (reference sequence). CDR3 sequence: CASSDNTGELFF.

The chain has TRBV5-1 and TRBJ2-3; without DNA, the TCRdb call of TRBD2 cannot be checked. Germline assignment: CDR1 SGHRS and CDR2 YFSETQ. The CDR3 consists of 17 residues. The CDR3 region is CASSTGSSGTLLDTQYF. Based on the CDR3 plus reference TRBV5-1 and TRBJ2-3, the full variable domain is KAGVTQTPRYLIKTRGQQVTLSCSPISGHRSVSWYQQTPGQGLQFLFEYFSETQRNKGNFPGRFSGRQFSNSRSEMNVSTLELGDSALYLCASSTGSSGTLLDTQYFGPGTRLTVL.

V and J are TRBV28 and TRBJ2-5; checking the TCRdb D call of TRBD1 is not possible without DNA. Germline V lookup: CDR1 MDHEN, CDR2 SYDVKM. The CDR3 covers 14 residues. The CDR3 protein is CASSSQGGWETQYF.

The CDR3 loop reads CASSLVRESGTQYF. The rearrangement uses TRBV7-2 and TRBJ2-5; the D call of TRBD2 rests on TCRdb alone, since no DNA is present to check it. The CDR3 has 14 residues. From germline, CDR1 is SGHTA and CDR2 FQGNSA.

The chain couples TRBV10-3 to TRBJ1-6; TCRdb selects TRBD1, and the lack of DNA leaves this call unchecked. Germline CDR1 ENHRY, CDR2 SYGVKD. The CDR3 is made up of 15 amino acids. The CDR3 is CAISPGQRINSPLHF.

The chain carries TRBV6-5 and TRBJ2-5; without DNA, the TCRdb call of TRBD1 cannot be checked. This CDR3 is 16 amino acids long. Germline values: CDR1 MNHEY, CDR2 SVGAGI. This CDR3 is CASSFTLIGPGETQYF.

CDR3 in amino acids: CASSYGVVSEAFF. The V and J genes are TRBV6-5 and TRBJ1-1. CDR3 length equals 13 residues. Germline V gives CDR1 MNHEY, CDR2 SVGAGI.

The chain joins TRBV24-1 to TRBJ1-2. Germline V gives CDR1 KGHDR, CDR2 SFDVKD. This CDR3 has 11 residues. This CDR3 is CATSGGYGYTF.

This chain links TRBV29-1 with TRBJ2-2; TCRdb calls TRBD1, which cannot be checked without DNA. The CDR3 length is 13 residues. The germline V gene has CDR1 SQVTM and CDR2 ANQGSEA. This CDR3 is CSVRDRNTGELFF.

CDR3 in amino acids: CASSQAGGSNEQFF. The chain is built from TRBV5-1 and TRBJ2-1; TCRdb gives TRBD2 as the D gene, but with no DNA this cannot be confirmed. CDR1 and CDR2 from the germline V gene are SGHRS and YFSETQ. The CDR3 covers 14 residues.

This chain uses TRBV3-1 with TRBJ1-1. Germline CDR1 reads LGHDT; CDR2 reads YNNKEL (reference sequence). The CDR3 extends over 11 amino acids. The CDR3 protein is CASSQAQVPFF.

The chain employs TRBV14 and TRBJ2-7; TCRdb returns TRBD1, unconfirmable since there is no DNA. The CDR3 is 15 residues long. CDR1 is SGHDN and CDR2 is FVKESK in the germline V gene. This CDR3 reads CASSQKTGRGYEQYF. Full variable domain (remainder filled in from reference TRBV14 and TRBJ2-7): EAGVTQFPSHSVIEKGQTVTLRCDPISGHDNLYWYRRVMGKEIKFLLHFVKESKQDESGMPNNRFLAERTGGTYSTLKVQPAELEDSGVYFCASSQKTGRGYEQYFGPGTRLTVT.

The chain employs TRBV5-1 and TRBJ1-5; TCRdb designates TRBD1, a call that cannot be tested without DNA. CDR1 is SGHRS, CDR2 YFSETQ, per germline. The CDR3 has 16 amino acids. The CDR3 protein is CASSLSGTGNDQPQHF.

The rearrangement links TRBV7-3 to TRBJ2-1. CDR1 and CDR2 (germline): SGHTA, FQGTGA. The CDR3 consists of 11 residues. The CDR3 region is CASSLAREQFF.

The chain is built from TRBV5-1 and TRBJ1-2. Germline lookup yields CDR1 SGHRS and CDR2 YFSETQ. The CDR3 is made up of 13 amino acids. CDR3 residues: CASSLDRDYGYTF.

V is TRBV10-3 and J is TRBJ1-2; the TRBD1 assignment by TCRdb is unverifiable without DNA. This CDR3 spans 14 amino acids. Germline-derived CDR1 and CDR2 are ENHRY and SYGVKD. The CDR3 loop reads CAISDRPDAHGYTF.

This sequence joins TRBV11-2 and TRBJ2-3; without DNA, the TCRdb call of TRBD2 cannot be checked. The CDR3 spans 15 residues. Per germline, CDR1 SGHAT and CDR2 FQNNGV. The CDR3 sequence is CASSLAAGTTDTQYF. Variable domain in full (rest from reference TRBV11-2 and TRBJ2-3): EAGVAQSPRYKIIEKRQSVAFWCNPISGHATLYWYQQILGQGPKLLIQFQNNGVVDDSQLPKDRFSAERLKGVDSTLKIQPAKLEDSAVYLCASSLAAGTTDTQYFGPGTRLTVL.

The V and J genes are TRBV7-6 and TRBJ2-2. The germline gives CDR1 SGHVS, CDR2 FNYEAQ. The CDR3 loop spans 16 amino acids. This chain's CDR3 is CASSLSGSTNTGELFF.

The rearrangement joins TRBV5-1 to TRBJ2-3. Germline lookup yields CDR1 SGHRS and CDR2 YFSETQ. The CDR3 has 12 amino acids. The CDR3 reads CASSLEPDTQYF. The full variable domain, completed using reference TRBV5-1 and TRBJ2-3, is KAGVTQTPRYLIKTRGQQVTLSCSPISGHRSVSWYQQTPGQGLQFLFEYFSETQRNKGNFPGRFSGRQFSNSRSEMNVSTLELGDSALYLCASSLEPDTQYFGPGTRLTVL.

The chain carries TRBV6-1 and TRBJ2-3; the TRBD1 assignment by TCRdb is unverifiable without DNA. Per germline, CDR1 MNHNS and CDR2 SASEGT. The CDR3 length is 16 residues. CDR3 in amino acids: CASSGEGQGVGDTQYF.

The chain uses TRBV5-1 and TRBJ1-6. Per the germline V gene, CDR1 is SGHRS and CDR2 is YFSETQ. CDR3 length: 16 amino acids. The CDR3 here is CASSLGDRGYNSPLHF.

This chain links TRBV5-4 with TRBJ1-1. The CDR3 extends over 14 amino acids. Germline CDR1 reads SGHNT; CDR2 reads YYREEE (reference sequence). This CDR3 is CASSLDPMSTEAFF. Using reference TRBV5-4 and TRBJ1-1 for the parts outside the CDR3, the full variable domain is ETGVTQSPTHLIKTRGQQVTLRCSSQSGHNTVSWYQQALGQGPQFIFQYYREEENGRGNFPPRFSGLQFPNYSSELNVNALELDDSALYLCASSLDPMSTEAFFGQGTRLTVV.

The chain has TRBV29-1 and TRBJ2-7; TCRdb's assignment of TRBD1 cannot be checked, as there is no DNA. The CDR3 consists of 14 residues. Germline CDR1 is SQVTM and CDR2 is ANQGSEA. CDR3 region: CSVLRDSLDYEQYF.

The V call is TRBV4-1, the J call TRBJ2-7. The CDR3 contains 14 residues. Germline values: CDR1 MGHRA, CDR2 YSYEKL. The CDR3 loop is CASRVRDGDYEQYF.

V usage is TRBV7-2 and J usage is TRBJ1-2; the TCRdb D gene call, TRBD1, has no DNA to confirm it. CDR1 and CDR2 (germline): SGHTA, FQGNSA. This CDR3 contains 14 residues. CDR3 amino acids: CASSLDGQMNGYTF. The full variable domain, its missing parts supplied by reference TRBV7-2 and TRBJ1-2, is GAGVSQSPSNKVTEKGKDVELRCDPISGHTALYWYRQSLGQGLEFLIYFQGNSAPDKSGLPSDRFSAERTGGSVSTLTIQRTQQEDSAVYLCASSLDGQMNGYTFGSGTRLTVV.

CDR3 protein: CASSTLRRDEKLFF. The V gene is TRBV6-1, the J gene TRBJ1-4. CDR3 length equals 14 residues. CDR1 MNHNS and CDR2 SASEGT come from the germline V gene.

This chain links TRBV10-3 with TRBJ1-1. Germline loops: CDR1 ENHRY, CDR2 SYGVKD. The CDR3 is made up of 11 amino acids. The CDR3 loop reads CAISVGTEAFF.

The rearrangement uses TRBV9 and TRBJ2-1; TCRdb lists TRBD2, though no DNA is available to test this call. The length of the CDR3 is 19 residues. From germline, CDR1 is SGDLS and CDR2 YYNGEE. CDR3: CASSARPGLAGGSYNEQFF.

The V and J genes are TRBV5-1 and TRBJ2-3; as DNA is missing, the TRBD2 call by TCRdb cannot be tested. Looked up from germline, CDR1 is SGHRS and CDR2 is YFSETQ. The CDR3 consists of 14 residues. CDR3 loop: CASSLVPEGDTQYF.

The chain carries TRBV7-9 and TRBJ2-5. Germline V gives CDR1 SEHNR, CDR2 FQNEAQ (reference sequence). The CDR3 is made up of 15 amino acids. The CDR3 loop reads CASSLDDLVQETQYF.

V is TRBV10-3 and J is TRBJ2-7; TCRdb selects TRBD1, and the lack of DNA leaves this call unchecked. From germline, CDR1 is ENHRY and CDR2 SYGVKD. The CDR3 totals 13 residues. The CDR3 spells CAITGTPRGEQYF.